The 14 T cell receptor beta chains listed next were all sequenced from one sample in a study of CD8+ T cells in alopecia areata. After isolation, RNA underwent reverse transcription to generate cDNA as the sequencing template. TCRdb keeps only in-frame clones here, not all; method: immunoSEQ multiplex PCR. The sample includes around 200,000 clones, around three fifths of them seen just once. Treatment of the sample: oral pan-JAK inhibitor, 5-10 mg twice daily. The source material was CD8+ T cells sorted from blood, sampled at week 24, from a patient treated with tofacitinib. These receptors all come from a human donor with alopecia areata.

This chain uses TRBV6-5 with TRBJ1-6; D is uncertain. The CDR3 covers 15 residues. V gave up 0 bases and J gave up 9 bases, with 12 bases separating them. The germline V gene has CDR1 MNHEY and CDR2 SVGAGI. This chain's CDR3 is CASSYSLICGSPLHF. In DNA form, the CDR3 reads TGTGCCAGCAGTTACTCTCTGATTTGTGGTTCACCCCTCCACTTT.

This chain connects TRBV27 to TRBJ2-3; the D gene is possibly TRBD2 (6 bases). Germline CDR1 reads MNHEY; CDR2 reads SMNVEV (reference sequence). The length of the CDR3 is 16 residues. Trimming cost V 0 bases and J 6 bases, with 16 bases left between them. CDR3 region: CASSLSGLRRTDTQYF. CDR3 coding DNA: TGTGCCAGCAGTTTATCGGGACTGCGGAGAACCGATACGCAGTATTTT.

The chain is built from TRBV27 and TRBJ1-5; perhaps TRBD1 as D (6 bases). The CDR3 loop spans 15 amino acids. Per the germline V gene, CDR1 is MNHEY and CDR2 is SMNVEV (reference sequence). The ends were cut back, 0 bases at V and 2 bases at J, with 8 bases in the middle. The DNA of the CDR3 is TGTGCCAGCAGTTTATCCCCAGGGGGCAATCAGCCCCAGCATTTT. Protein sequence: CASSLSPGGNQPQHF.

This clone was counted once. The chain recombines TRBV4-2 with TRBJ2-1; 12 bases fit TRBD2. From germline, CDR1 is LGHNA and CDR2 YNFKEQ. The CDR3 has 18 residues. V lost 0 bases, J lost 4 bases, and 7 bases stayed unmatched. CDR3 sequence reads: CASSQDWLAGGLYNEQFF. Written as DNA, the CDR3 is TGTGCCAGCAGCCAAGATTGGCTAGCGGGGGGGCTTTACAATGAGCAGTTCTTC.

The V call is TRBV7-8, the J call TRBJ2-3; the D gene could be TRBD1 or TRBD2 (5 bases each). V lost 5 bases to trimming and J lost 0 bases, with 15 bases between them. The CDR3 totals 16 residues. From germline, CDR1 is SGHVS and CDR2 FQNEAQ. This CDR3 is CASSPLGGVSTDTQYF. The CDR3 nucleotides read TGTGCCAGCAGCCCCCTTGGGGGAGTCAGCACAGATACGCAGTATTTT.

The sample holds a few counts of this clone. The CDR3, as DNA: TGCGCCAGCAGCTTGGATGTCGGGGGAGGTCCCCAAGAGACCCAGTACTTC. It specifies CASSLDVGGGPQETQYF. The V call is TRBV5-1, the J call TRBJ2-5; a possible D gene is TRBD2 (6 bases). Trimming left V 0 bases short and J 1 base short, with 16 bases between. Germline values: CDR1 SGHRS, CDR2 YFSETQ. The CDR3 sequence is 17 residues long.

This clone was recorded a few times. This rearrangement joins TRBV5-8 to TRBJ1-1, with unresolved D. The V gene's germline CDR1 is SGHTS and CDR2 YDEGEE. V was trimmed by 0 bases and J by 2 bases, leaving 5 bases between them. The CDR3 extends over 13 amino acids. The CDR3 reads CASSLGGNTEAFF. The DNA for the CDR3 is TGTGCCAGCAGCTTGGGGGGTAACACTGAAGCTTTCTTT. The full variable domain, rest sourced from reference TRBV5-8 and TRBJ1-1, is EAGVTQSPTHLIKTRGQQATLRCSPISGHTSVYWYQQALGLGLQFLLWYDEGEERNRGNFPPRFSGRQFPNYSSELNVNALELEDSALYLCASSLGGNTEAFFGQGTRLTVV.

The genes are TRBV2 and TRBJ1-3, with D hard to call. Germline-derived CDR1 and CDR2 are SNHLY and FYNNEI. This CDR3 spans 16 amino acids. V lost 0 bases and J 3 bases, leaving 12 bases between the germline ends. The CDR3 reads CASSEASGPIGNTIYF. The CDR3 DNA is TGTGCCAGCAGTGAAGCGTCTGGACCAATTGGAAACACCATATATTTT.

This clone was detected a few times. The J gene is TRBJ1-6, the V gene TRBV6-4; no reliable D call. The ends were cut back, 5 bases at V and 8 bases at J, with 10 bases in the middle. In germline, CDR1 is MRHNA, CDR2 SNTAGT. The CDR3 is made up of 13 amino acids. CDR3 nucleotide sequence: TGTGCCAGCAGTCCCGAGCTATATTCACCCCTCCACTTT. Protein sequence: CASSPELYSPLHF.

The chain couples TRBV9 to TRBJ1-2, with a tentative D call TRBD1 (6 bases). The CDR3 consists of 18 residues. Trimming took 4 bases from V and 5 from J, leaving 27 bases between them. Per germline, CDR1 SGDLS and CDR2 YYNGEE. The CDR3 protein is CASSPTNGQTEIGYGYTF. The DNA for the CDR3 is TGTGCCAGCAGCCCAACGAACGGACAGACAGAAATCGGTTATGGCTACACCTTC.

This clone has only a few counts. The chain couples TRBV29-1 to TRBJ1-5; the D gene is possibly TRBD1 (5 bases). CDR3 size: 13 residues. From germline, CDR1 is SQVTM and CDR2 ANQGSEA. V shed 7 bases and J shed 6 bases, with 16 bases lying between them. The CDR3 is CSAAGGSGQPQHF. The CDR3 DNA is TGCAGCGCGGCCGGGGGATCCGGTCAGCCCCAGCATTTT. Supplemented by reference TRBV29-1 and TRBJ1-5, the full variable domain reads SAVISQKPSRDICQRGTSLTIQCQVDSQVTMMFWYRQQPGQSLTLIATANQGSEATYESGFVIDKFPISRPNLTFSTLTVSNMSPEDSSIYLCSAAGGSGQPQHFGDGTRLSIL.

V and J are TRBV6-5 and TRBJ1-5; D is undetermined. Trimming took off 7 bases at V and 6 bases at J, with 13 bases between the two ends. This CDR3 has 13 amino acids. In germline, CDR1 is MNHEY, CDR2 SVGAGI. The CDR3 sequence: CASKEGMTQPQHF. CDR3 nucleotide sequence: TGTGCCAGCAAGGAGGGAATGACTCAGCCCCAGCATTTT.

This clone appeared once. The chain joins TRBV4-2 to TRBJ2-7; D is perhaps TRBD1 or TRBD2 (6 bases each). The CDR3 is made up of 14 amino acids. In germline, CDR1 is LGHNA, CDR2 YNFKEQ. The V end lost 1 base, the J end lost 2 bases, and 9 bases lay between the germline ends. As DNA, the CDR3 is TGTGCCAGCAGCCAAGGGGGGGACACCTACGAGCAGTACTTC. Amino acid sequence: CASSQGGDTYEQYF.

This chain joins TRBV9 and TRBJ2-2, with 8 bases aligning to TRBD1. J gave up 5 bases and V 5 bases, and 5 bases lay outside the gene matches. The CDR3 length is 14 residues. Germline V gene data show CDR1 as SGDLS and CDR2 as YYNGEE. In DNA form, the CDR3 reads TGTGCCAGCAGAGAAACAGGGGGAACCGGGGAGCTGTTTTTT. Translated, it gives CASRETGGTGELFF. Drawing the rest from reference TRBV9 and TRBJ2-2, the complete variable domain is DSGVTQTPKHLITATGQRVTLRCSPRSGDLSVYWYQQSLDQGLQFLIQYYNGEERAKGNILERFSAQQFPDLHSELNLSSLELGDSALYFCASRETGGTGELFFGEGSRLTVL.